This TCR beta chain was captured by sequencing in a study of T cell responses to AZD1222 COVID-19 vaccine. The protocol was immunoSEQ multiplex PCR, while the TCRdb copy is restricted to in-frame clones and leaves out a portion. The profile covers some 120,000 clones, with 93% appearing a single time and approximately 0.85% taken by the ten largest. V shed 2 bases and J 5 bases; nucleotides not matched to a gene: 3. Germline assignment: CDR1 MNHEY and CDR2 SMNVEV (reference sequence). The CDR3 is 14 residues long. The specimen was peripheral blood, collected on day 0 of AZD1222 vaccination. The chain links TRBV27 to TRBJ1-5; TRBD1 agrees at 7 bases. The TCR originated in an adult in good health. CDR3 amino acids: CASSLNRGYQPQHF. The CDR3 DNA reads TGTGCCAGCAGTTTAAACAGGGGATATCAGCCCCAGCATTTT.